This T cell receptor beta chain was sequenced for a study of human T cells and chemical hapten exposure. The library put unique molecular identifiers onto individual cDNA molecules. TCRdb re-called the RACE reads through MiXCR, storing one row per CDR3 protein. The sample holds 150,000 to 200,000 distinct CDR3 sequences, 14% seen once. This clonotype occurred a few times. Germline CDR1 and CDR2: SGHTA and FQGNSA. Trimming removed 1 base from V and 2 bases from J, with 16 bases in between. There are 17 residues in the CDR3. Time point defined: patch test 1, 2 weeks after DPC sensitization. Documented treatment: therapeutic diphenylcyclopropenone sensitization with weekly scalp DPC.

This receptor was identified in a woman aged 25 to 39 with alopecia areata. Some clones in this sample may be carry-over from other donors' samples. This chain joins TRBV7-2 and TRBJ2-3; TRBD2 might be the D (6 bases). The sequenced sample was whole blood, obtained in connection with sensitization to the hapten diphenylcyclopropenone (DPC). CDR3 sequence (DNA): TGTGCCAGCAGCTTAGATGGGACTCTCTCCCTCACAGATACGCAGTATTTT. Its translation is CASSLDGTLSLTDTQYF.